Below, 7 T cell receptor beta chains from the same sample are listed, as sequenced in a study of blood T cell repertoires in COVID-19. Profiling relied on immunoSEQ multiplex PCR, and the TCRdb table lists in-frame clones only, not all of them. The profile shows 80,000 to 100,000 clones, roughly 80% of them singletons. The sequenced material came from peripheral blood. The origin of the receptors is a man in his sixties with acute or convalescent COVID-19.

The chain couples TRBV7-2 to TRBJ1-2; D possibly corresponds to TRBD1 (6 bases). Per germline, CDR1 SGHTA and CDR2 FQGNSA. The V and J ends lost 1 base and 2 bases respectively, with 8 bases between them. The CDR3 covers 14 residues. CDR3 residues: CASSLVDRNYGYTF. The DNA of the CDR3 is TGTGCCAGCAGCTTAGTGGACAGAAACTATGGCTACACCTTC. The full variable domain, rest sourced from reference TRBV7-2 and TRBJ1-2, is GAGVSQSPSNKVTEKGKDVELRCDPISGHTALYWYRQSLGQGLEFLIYFQGNSAPDKSGLPSDRFSAERTGGSVSTLTIQRTQQEDSAVYLCASSLVDRNYGYTFGSGTRLTVV.

V is TRBV12-3 or TRBV12-4 and J is TRBJ1-2; D not certain. The V gene lost 2 bases and the J gene lost 8 bases, with 12 bases spanning the gap. CDR3 length: 13 amino acids. The DNA of the CDR3 is TGTGCCAGCAGTTTATTTCCCCCGGGAGGCTACACCTTC. Amino acids: CASSLFPPGGYTF.

This chain uses TRBV29-1 with TRBJ2-7; 11 positions agree with TRBD1. This CDR3 comprises 14 residues. The V gene's germline CDR1 is SQVTM and CDR2 ANQGSEA. The junction had 4 bases not matched to a gene; V was cut back by 6 bases and J by 0 bases. In DNA form, the CDR3 reads TGCAGCGTCCGCGGGACAGGGGGCTCCTACGAGCAGTACTTC. Translating it yields CSVRGTGGSYEQYF.

The V gene is TRBV9, the J gene TRBJ1-2; TRBD1 matches 8 bases. CDR1 SGDLS and CDR2 YYNGEE come from the germline V gene. The J segment lost 4 bases and the V segment lost 0 bases, leaving 5 bases of the junction unmatched. The CDR3 is 15 amino acids. In DNA form, the CDR3 reads TGTGCCAGCAGCGTAGGAGGAGGGACAGGCTATGGCTACACCTTC. Amino acids: CASSVGGGTGYGYTF. Looking up the rest from reference TRBV9 and TRBJ1-2 gives the full variable domain: DSGVTQTPKHLITATGQRVTLRCSPRSGDLSVYWYQQSLDQGLQFLIQYYNGEERAKGNILERFSAQQFPDLHSELNLSSLELGDSALYFCASSVGGGTGYGYTFGSGTRLTVV.

The chain carries TRBV18 and TRBJ2-7; 14 bases are a match to TRBD2. The germline V gene encodes CDR1 KGHSH and CDR2 LQKENI. The J segment lost 2 bases and the V segment lost 6 bases, leaving 3 bases of the junction unmatched. This CDR3 contains 15 residues. The CDR3 here is CASSAGLAGAYEQYF. As DNA, the CDR3 is TGTGCCAGCTCGGCGGGACTAGCGGGGGCCTACGAGCAGTACTTC.

The chain has TRBV6-2 or TRBV6-3 and TRBJ1-6, with 8 bases fitting TRBD1. CDR3 length equals 14 residues. Germline CDR1 MNHEY, CDR2 SVGEGT. J gave up 9 bases and V 2 bases, and 3 bases lay outside the gene matches. CDR3 amino acids: CASSYGQGVSPLHF. CDR3 DNA sequence: TGTGCCAGCAGTTACGGACAGGGCGTTTCACCCCTCCACTTT.

The chain joins TRBV15 to TRBJ1-6; the D is unclear. Germline CDR1 reads LNHNV; CDR2 reads YYDKDF (reference sequence). Trimming removed 1 base at V and 6 bases at J, with 10 bases between. The CDR3 contains 15 residues. The CDR3 nucleotides are TGTGCCACCAGCAGAGTAGGAGCGGGTAATTCACCCCTCCACTTT. Translating it yields CATSRVGAGNSPLHF. The complete variable domain, with remaining parts taken from reference TRBV15 and TRBJ1-6, reads DAMVIQNPRYQVTQFGKPVTLSCSQTLNHNVMYWYQQKSSQAPKLLFHYYDKDFNNEADTPDNFQSRRPNTSFCFLDIRSPGLGDTAMYLCATSRVGAGNSPLHFGNGTRLTVT.